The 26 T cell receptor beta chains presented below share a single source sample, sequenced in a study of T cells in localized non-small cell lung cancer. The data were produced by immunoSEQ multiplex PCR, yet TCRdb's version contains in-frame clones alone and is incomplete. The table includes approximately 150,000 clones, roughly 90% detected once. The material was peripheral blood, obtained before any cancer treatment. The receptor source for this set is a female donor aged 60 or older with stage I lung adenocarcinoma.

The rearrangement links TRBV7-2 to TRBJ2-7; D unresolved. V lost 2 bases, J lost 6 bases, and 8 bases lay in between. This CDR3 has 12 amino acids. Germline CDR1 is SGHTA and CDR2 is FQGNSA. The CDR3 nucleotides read TGTGCCAGCAGCTTATCAGGCATCGAGCAGTACTTC. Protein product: CASSLSGIEQYF.

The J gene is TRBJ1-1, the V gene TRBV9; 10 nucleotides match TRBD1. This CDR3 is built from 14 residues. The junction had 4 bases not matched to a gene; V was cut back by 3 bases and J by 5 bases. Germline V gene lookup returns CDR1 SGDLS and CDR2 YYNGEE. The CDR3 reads CASSGQGAFTEAFF. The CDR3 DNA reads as TGTGCCAGCAGCGGACAGGGGGCTTTTACTGAAGCTTTCTTT.

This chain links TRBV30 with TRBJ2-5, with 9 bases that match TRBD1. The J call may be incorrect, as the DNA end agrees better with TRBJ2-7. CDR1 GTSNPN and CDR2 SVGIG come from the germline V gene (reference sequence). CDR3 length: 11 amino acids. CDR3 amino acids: CAWGTGYEQYF. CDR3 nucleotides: TGTGCCTGGGGGACAGGGTACGAGCAGTACTTC.

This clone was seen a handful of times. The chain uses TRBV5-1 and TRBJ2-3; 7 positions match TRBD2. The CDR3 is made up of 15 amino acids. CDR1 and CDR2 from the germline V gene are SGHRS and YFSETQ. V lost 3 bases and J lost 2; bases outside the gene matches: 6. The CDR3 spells CASSWGGGSTDTQYF. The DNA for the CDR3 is TGCGCCAGCAGCTGGGGGGGAGGCTCCACAGATACGCAGTATTTT. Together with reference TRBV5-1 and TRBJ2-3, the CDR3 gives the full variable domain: KAGVTQTPRYLIKTRGQQVTLSCSPISGHRSVSWYQQTPGQGLQFLFEYFSETQRNKGNFPGRFSGRQFSNSRSEMNVSTLELGDSALYLCASSWGGGSTDTQYFGPGTRLTVL.

The CDR3 protein is CASFRDSTYEQYF. The CDR3 nucleotides are TGTGCCAGCTTTCGGGACTCAACCTACGAGCAGTACTTC. V and J are TRBV2 and TRBJ2-7; D is possibly TRBD2 (6 bases). With 8 bases removed from V and 2 bases from J, the gap between germline ends came to 13 bases. CDR1 and CDR2 from the germline V gene are SNHLY and FYNNEI. The CDR3 runs to 13 residues. The full variable domain, in which reference TRBV2 and TRBJ2-7 provide the parts outside the CDR3, is EPEVTQTPSHQVTQMGQEVILRCVPISNHLYFYWYRQILGQKVEFLVSFYNNEISEKSEIFDDQFSVERPDGSNFTLKIRSTKLEDSAMYFCASFRDSTYEQYFGPGTRLTVT.

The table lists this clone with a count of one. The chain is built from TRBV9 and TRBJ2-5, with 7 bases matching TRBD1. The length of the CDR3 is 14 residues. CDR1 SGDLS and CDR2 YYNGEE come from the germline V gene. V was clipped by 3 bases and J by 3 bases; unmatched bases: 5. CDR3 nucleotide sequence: TGTGCCAGCAGCGCGGCTGGGACAGAAGAGACCCAGTACTTC. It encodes CASSAAGTEETQYF. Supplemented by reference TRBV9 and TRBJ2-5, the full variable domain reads DSGVTQTPKHLITATGQRVTLRCSPRSGDLSVYWYQQSLDQGLQFLIQYYNGEERAKGNILERFSAQQFPDLHSELNLSSLELGDSALYFCASSAAGTEETQYFGPGTRLLVL.

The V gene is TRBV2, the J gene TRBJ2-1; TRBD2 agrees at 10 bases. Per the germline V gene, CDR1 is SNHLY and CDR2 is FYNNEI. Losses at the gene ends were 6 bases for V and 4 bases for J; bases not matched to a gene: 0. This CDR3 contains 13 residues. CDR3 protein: CASRTSGYNEQFF. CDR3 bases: TGTGCCAGCAGGACTAGCGGGTACAATGAGCAGTTCTTC.

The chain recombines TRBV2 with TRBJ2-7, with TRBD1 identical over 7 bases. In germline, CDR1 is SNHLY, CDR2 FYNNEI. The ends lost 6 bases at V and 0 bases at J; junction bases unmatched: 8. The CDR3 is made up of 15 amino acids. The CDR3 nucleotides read TGTGCCAGCAGGGCAGGGACAGTGAGCTCCTACGAGCAGTACTTC. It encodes CASRAGTVSSYEQYF.

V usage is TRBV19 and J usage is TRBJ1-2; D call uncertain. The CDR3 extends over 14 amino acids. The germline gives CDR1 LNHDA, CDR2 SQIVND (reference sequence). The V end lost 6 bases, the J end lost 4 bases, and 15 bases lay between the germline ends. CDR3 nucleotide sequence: TGTGCCAGTAGAACCCGCCCTCCAGTCTATGGCTACACCTTC. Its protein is CASRTRPPVYGYTF.

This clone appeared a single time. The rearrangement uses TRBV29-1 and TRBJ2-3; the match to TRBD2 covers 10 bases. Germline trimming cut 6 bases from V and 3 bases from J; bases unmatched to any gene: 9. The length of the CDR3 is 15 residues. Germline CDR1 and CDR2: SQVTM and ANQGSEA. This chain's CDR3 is CSVRELAGNTDTQYF. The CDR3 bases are TGCAGCGTGAGAGAACTAGCGGGAAATACAGATACGCAGTATTTT.

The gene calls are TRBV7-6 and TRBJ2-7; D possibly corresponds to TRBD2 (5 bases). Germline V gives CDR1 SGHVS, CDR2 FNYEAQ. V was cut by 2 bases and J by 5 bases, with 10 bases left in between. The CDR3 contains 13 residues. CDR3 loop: CASSLRLANEQYF. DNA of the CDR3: TGTGCCAGCAGCTTAAGGCTAGCCAACGAGCAGTACTTC.

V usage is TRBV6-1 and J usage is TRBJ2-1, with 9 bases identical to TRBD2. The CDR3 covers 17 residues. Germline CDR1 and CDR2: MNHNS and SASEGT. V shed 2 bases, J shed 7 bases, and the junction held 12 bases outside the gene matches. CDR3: CASSETYGGRGRNEQFF. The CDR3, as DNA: TGTGCCAGCAGTGAAACGTATGGCGGGAGGGGTAGAAATGAGCAGTTCTTC.

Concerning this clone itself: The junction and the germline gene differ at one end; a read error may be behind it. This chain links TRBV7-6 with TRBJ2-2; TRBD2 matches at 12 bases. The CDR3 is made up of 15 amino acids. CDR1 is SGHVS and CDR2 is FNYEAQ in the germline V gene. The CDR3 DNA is TGTGCCAGCAGCCTAGCGGGAGGGGATACCGGGGAGCTGTTTTTT. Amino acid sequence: CASSLAGGDTGELFF.

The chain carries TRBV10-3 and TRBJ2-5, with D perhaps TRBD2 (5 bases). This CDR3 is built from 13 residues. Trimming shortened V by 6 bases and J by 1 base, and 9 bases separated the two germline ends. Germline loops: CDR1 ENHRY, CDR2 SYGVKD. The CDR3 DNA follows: TGTGCCATCAGCGGAGGACCCCAAGAGACCCAGTACTTC. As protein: CAISGGPQETQYF.

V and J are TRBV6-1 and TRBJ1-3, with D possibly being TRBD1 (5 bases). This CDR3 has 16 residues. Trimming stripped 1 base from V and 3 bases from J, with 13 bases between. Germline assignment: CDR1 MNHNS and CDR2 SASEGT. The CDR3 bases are TGTGCCAGCAGTGAAGTGGTGGCCAGGGTTGGAAACACCATATATTTT. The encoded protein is CASSEVVARVGNTIYF.

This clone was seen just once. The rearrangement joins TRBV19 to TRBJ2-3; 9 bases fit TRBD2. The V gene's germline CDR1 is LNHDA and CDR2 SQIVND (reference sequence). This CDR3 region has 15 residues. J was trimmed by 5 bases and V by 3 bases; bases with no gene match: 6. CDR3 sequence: CASSISGLAGDTQYF. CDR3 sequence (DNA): TGTGCCAGTAGTATCTCGGGACTAGCAGGAGATACGCAGTATTTT.

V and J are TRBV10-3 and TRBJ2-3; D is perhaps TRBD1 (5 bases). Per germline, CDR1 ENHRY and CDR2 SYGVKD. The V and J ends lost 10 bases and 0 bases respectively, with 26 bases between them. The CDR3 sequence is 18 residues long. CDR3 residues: CATRRTTLPAASTDTQYF. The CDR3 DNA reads TGTGCCACCCGACGGACAACATTACCCGCGGCTAGCACAGATACGCAGTATTTT.

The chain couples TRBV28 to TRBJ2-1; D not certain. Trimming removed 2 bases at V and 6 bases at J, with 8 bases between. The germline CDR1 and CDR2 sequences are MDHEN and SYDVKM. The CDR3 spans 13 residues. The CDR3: CASSLTRSNEQFF. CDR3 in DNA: TGTGCCAGCAGTTTAACGCGGAGCAATGAGCAGTTCTTC.

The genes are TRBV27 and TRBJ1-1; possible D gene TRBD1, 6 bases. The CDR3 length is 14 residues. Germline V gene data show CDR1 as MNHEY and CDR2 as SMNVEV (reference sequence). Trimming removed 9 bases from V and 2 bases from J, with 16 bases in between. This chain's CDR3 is CASRSLGGNTEAFF. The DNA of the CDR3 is TGTGCCAGTCGGTCCTTGGGGGGCAACACTGAAGCTTTCTTT.

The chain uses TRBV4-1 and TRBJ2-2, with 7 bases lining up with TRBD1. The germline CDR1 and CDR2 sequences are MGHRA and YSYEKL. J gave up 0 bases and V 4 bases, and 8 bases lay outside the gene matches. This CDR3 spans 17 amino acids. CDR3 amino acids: CASSLRGTAANTGELFF. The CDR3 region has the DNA TGCGCCAGCAGCCTGAGAGGGACAGCCGCGAACACCGGGGAGCTGTTTTTT.

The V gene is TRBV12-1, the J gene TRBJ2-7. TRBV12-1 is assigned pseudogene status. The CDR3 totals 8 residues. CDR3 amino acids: CAGYEQYF. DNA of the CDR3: TGTGCCGGATACGAGCAGTACTTC.

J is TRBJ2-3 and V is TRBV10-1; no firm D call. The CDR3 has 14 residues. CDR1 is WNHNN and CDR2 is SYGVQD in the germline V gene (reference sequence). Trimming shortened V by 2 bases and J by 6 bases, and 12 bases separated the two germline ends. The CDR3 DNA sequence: TGCGCCAGCAGTGAGACCCCATCCAGGGATACGCAGTATTTT. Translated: CASSETPSRDTQYF.

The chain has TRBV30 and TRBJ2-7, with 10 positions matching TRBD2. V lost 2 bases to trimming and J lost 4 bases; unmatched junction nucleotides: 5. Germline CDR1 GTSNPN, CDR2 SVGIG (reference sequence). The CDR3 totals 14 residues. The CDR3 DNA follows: TGTGCCTGGAGTTTTTCTAGCGGGAGTTACGAGCAGTACTTC. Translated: CAWSFSSGSYEQYF.

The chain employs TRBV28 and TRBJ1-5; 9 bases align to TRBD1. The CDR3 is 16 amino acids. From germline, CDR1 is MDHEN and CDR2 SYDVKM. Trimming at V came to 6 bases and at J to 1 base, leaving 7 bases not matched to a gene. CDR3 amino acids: CASSLWGQGSNQPQHF. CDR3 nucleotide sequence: TGTGCCAGCAGCCTTTGGGGACAGGGAAGCAATCAGCCCCAGCATTTT.

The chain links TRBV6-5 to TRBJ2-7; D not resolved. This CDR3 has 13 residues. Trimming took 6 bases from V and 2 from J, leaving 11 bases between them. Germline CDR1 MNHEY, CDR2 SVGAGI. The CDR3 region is CASRPPNTYEQYF. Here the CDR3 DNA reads TGTGCCAGCAGACCCCCCAATACCTACGAGCAGTACTTC.

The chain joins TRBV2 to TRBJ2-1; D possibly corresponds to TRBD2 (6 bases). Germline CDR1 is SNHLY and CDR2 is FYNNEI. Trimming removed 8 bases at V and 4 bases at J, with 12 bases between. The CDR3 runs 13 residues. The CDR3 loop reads CASEDGTYNEQFF. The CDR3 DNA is TGTGCCAGCGAGGACGGGACTTACAATGAGCAGTTCTTC.